This TCR beta chain was recovered during a study of shared T cell receptors in the human thymus. Profiling relied on immunoSEQ multiplex PCR, and the TCRdb table lists in-frame clones only, not all of them. Here the sample spans over 350,000 clones, roughly 94% being singletons. The V and J ends lost 6 bases and 13 bases respectively, with 10 bases between them. The CDR3 runs 10 residues. From germline, CDR1 is WSHSY and CDR2 SAAADI. The sequencing sample was made of thymocytes. The chain has TRBV10-2 and TRBJ2-1, with D unclear. The TCR sequence derives from a human donor. CDR3 in amino acids: CASRDSVQFF. The CDR3 DNA reads as TGCGCCAGCAGAGACTCGGTCCAGTTCTTC.